This TCR beta chain was retrieved from a study of T cell responses to AZD1222 COVID-19 vaccine. This clone turned up a few times. This CDR3 comprises 15 residues. Germline CDR1 reads LNHNV; CDR2 reads YYDKDF (reference sequence). J lost 4 bases, V lost 0 bases, and 3 bases had no gene match. The protocol was immunoSEQ multiplex PCR, while the TCRdb copy is restricted to in-frame clones and leaves out a portion. Of 90,000 to 120,000 clones listed, around nine tenths are singletons. V gene TRBV15 combines with J gene TRBJ2-5; the match to TRBD2 covers 9 bases. The sequencing here drew on peripheral blood, taken 28 days after the second dose of the MenACWY control vaccine. The source of this sequence is an adult who received the MenACWY meningococcal vaccine as a control. CDR3 sequence: CATSRDLLAGETQYF. As DNA, the CDR3 is TGTGCCACCAGCAGAGATTTACTAGCGGGAGAGACCCAGTACTTC.